This TCR beta chain comes out of a study of blood T cell repertoires in COVID-19. The J segment lost 5 bases and the V segment lost 2 bases, leaving 14 bases of the junction unmatched. From germline, CDR1 is SGHVS and CDR2 FQNEAQ. This CDR3 is built from 20 residues. Authors' methods: Scientists estimated how many nucleated cells there were by amplifying reference gene primers. Assay used: immunoSEQ multiplex PCR; TCRdb lists only in-frame clones, some missing. Clonal size and the V and J genes are those of that table, whereas D and trimming came from the DNA. Here the sample spans about 210,000 clones, roughly 94% being singletons.

The sequence was obtained from a man aged 25-45 years with acute or convalescent COVID-19. The chain carries TRBV7-8 and TRBJ2-2, with 13 nucleotides matching TRBD2. The sequencing sample was made of peripheral blood. CDR3 residues: CASSLRTSGGPLGGTGELFF. The CDR3 DNA is TGTGCCAGCAGCTTACGGACTAGCGGGGGACCCCTCGGTGGGACCGGGGAGCTGTTTTTT.